The clone carrying this T cell receptor beta chain was recorded at least ten times. The data stem from a study of molecular identifiers for immune sequencing clone quantification. TCRdb re-derived calls from the PCR reads in MiXCR, one entry per CDR3 protein. The top ten hold approximately 0.9% of the sample, which has hundreds of thousands of distinct CDR3 sequences, less than 20% seen once. CDR3 size: 13 residues. The ends were cut back, 5 bases at V and 8 bases at J, with 13 bases in the middle. The chain recombines TRBV12-3 or TRBV12-4 with TRBJ2-1; D is unclear. Sequencing was done on a sample of naive CD8+ T cells from blood, with Jurkat cell RNA spiked in. Subset described: FACS-sorted CD8+CD4-CCR7+CD45RA+ naive T cells. The sequence was obtained from a human donor in good health. Some libraries in this study had Jurkat cell RNA spiked in. The CDR3 DNA follows: TGTGCCAGCAGTCCCGCCCGTGCGGATGAGCAGTTCTTC. This translates into CASSPARADEQFF.